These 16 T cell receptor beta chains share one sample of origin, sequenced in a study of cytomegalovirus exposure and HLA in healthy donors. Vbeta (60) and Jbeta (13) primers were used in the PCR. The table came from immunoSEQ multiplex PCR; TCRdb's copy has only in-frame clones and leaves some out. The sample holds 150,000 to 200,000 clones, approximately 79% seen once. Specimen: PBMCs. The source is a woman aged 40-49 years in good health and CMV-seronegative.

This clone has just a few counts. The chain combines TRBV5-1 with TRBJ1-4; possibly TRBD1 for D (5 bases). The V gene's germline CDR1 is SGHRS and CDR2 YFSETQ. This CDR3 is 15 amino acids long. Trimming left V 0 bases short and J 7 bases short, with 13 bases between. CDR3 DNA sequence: TGCGCCAGCAGCTTGGGAGAACCAGGGATTGAAAAACTGTTTTTT. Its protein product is CASSLGEPGIEKLFF. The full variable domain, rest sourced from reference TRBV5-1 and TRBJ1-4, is KAGVTQTPRYLIKTRGQQVTLSCSPISGHRSVSWYQQTPGQGLQFLFEYFSETQRNKGNFPGRFSGRQFSNSRSEMNVSTLELGDSALYLCASSLGEPGIEKLFFGSGTQLSVL.

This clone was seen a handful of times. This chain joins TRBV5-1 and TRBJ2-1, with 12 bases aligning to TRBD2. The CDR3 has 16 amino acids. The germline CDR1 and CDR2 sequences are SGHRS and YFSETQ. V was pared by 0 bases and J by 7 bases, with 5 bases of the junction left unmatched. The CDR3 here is CASSLDSGLAGNEQFF. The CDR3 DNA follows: TGCGCCAGCAGCTTGGACTCCGGACTAGCGGGAAATGAGCAGTTCTTC.

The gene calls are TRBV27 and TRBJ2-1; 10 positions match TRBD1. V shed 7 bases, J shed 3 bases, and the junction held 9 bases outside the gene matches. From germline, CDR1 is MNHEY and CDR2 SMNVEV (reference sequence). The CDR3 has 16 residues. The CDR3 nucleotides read TGTGCCAGCATCCCCGCTCGGGACAGGGGCTACAATGAGCAGTTCTTC. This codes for CASIPARDRGYNEQFF.

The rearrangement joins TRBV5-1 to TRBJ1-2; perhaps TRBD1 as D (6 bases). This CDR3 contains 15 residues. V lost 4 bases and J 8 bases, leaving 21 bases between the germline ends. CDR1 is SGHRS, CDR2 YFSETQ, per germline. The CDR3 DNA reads TGCGCCAGCAGCCACGACAGGTTTCAAAACGGGGGCTACACCTTC. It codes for CASSHDRFQNGGYTF.

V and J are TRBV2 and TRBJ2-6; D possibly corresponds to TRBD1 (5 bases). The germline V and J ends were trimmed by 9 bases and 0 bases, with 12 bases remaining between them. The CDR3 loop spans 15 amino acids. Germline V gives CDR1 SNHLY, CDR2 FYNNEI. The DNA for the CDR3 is TGTGCCAGGGGTACAGGATTCTCTGGGGCCAACGTCCTGACTTTC. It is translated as CARGTGFSGANVLTF. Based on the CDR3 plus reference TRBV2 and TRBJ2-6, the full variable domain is EPEVTQTPSHQVTQMGQEVILRCVPISNHLYFYWYRQILGQKVEFLVSFYNNEISEKSEIFDDQFSVERPDGSNFTLKIRSTKLEDSAMYFCARGTGFSGANVLTFGAGSRLTVL.

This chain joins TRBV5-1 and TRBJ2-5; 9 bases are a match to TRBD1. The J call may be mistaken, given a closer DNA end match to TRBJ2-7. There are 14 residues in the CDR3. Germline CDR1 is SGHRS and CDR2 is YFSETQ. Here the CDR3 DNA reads TGCGCCAGCAGCTTGGCCGGGACAGGGAACGAGCAGTACTTC. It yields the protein CASSLAGTGNEQYF.

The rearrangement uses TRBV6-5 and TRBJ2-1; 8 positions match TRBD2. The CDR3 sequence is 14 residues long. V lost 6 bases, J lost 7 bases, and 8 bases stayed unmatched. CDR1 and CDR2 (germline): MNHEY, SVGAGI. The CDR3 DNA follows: TGTGCCAGCAGCTTCCAACGGGGGGGGAATGAGCAGTTCTTC. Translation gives CASSFQRGGNEQFF.

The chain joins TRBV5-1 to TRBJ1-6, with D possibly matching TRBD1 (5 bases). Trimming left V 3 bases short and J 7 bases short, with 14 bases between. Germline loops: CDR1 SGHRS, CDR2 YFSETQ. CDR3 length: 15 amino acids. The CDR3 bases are TGCGCCAGCAGCTCCCAGGGTCCGGTAAATTCACCCCTCCACTTT. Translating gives CASSSQGPVNSPLHF.

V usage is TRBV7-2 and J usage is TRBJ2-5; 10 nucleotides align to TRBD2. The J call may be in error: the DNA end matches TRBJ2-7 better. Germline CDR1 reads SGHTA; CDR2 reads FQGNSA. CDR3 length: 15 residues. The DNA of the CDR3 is TGTGCCAGCAGCTTGGCCGGGACTAGCGCCTACGAGCAGTACTTC. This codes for CASSLAGTSAYEQYF.

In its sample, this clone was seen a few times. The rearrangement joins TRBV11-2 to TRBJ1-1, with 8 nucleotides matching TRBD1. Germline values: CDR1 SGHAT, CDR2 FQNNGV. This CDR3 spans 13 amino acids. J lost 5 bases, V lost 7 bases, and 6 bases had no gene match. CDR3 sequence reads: CASTLQGATEAFF. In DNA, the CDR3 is TGTGCCAGCACACTCCAGGGGGCAACTGAAGCTTTCTTT.

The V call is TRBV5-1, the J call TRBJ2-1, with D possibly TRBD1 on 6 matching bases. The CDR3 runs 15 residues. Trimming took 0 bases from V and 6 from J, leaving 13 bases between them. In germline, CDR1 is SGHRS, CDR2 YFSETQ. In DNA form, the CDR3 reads TGCGCCAGCAGCTTGGGCCTCTTAGGGGGCAATGAGCAGTTCTTC. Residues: CASSLGLLGGNEQFF.

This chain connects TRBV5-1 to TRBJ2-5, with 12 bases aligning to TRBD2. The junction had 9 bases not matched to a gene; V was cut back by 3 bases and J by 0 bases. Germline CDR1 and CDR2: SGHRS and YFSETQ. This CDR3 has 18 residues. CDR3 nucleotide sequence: TGCGCCAGCAGCTCGGGGACTAGCGGGTTATCGAACCAAGAGACCCAGTACTTC. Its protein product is CASSSGTSGLSNQETQYF.

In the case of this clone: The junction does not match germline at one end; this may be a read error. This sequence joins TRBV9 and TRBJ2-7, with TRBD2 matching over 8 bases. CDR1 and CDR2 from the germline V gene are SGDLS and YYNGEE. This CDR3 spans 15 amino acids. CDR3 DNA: TGTGCCAGCGGCGTAGAGGTAGCGGGATCGGGCGAGCAGTACTTC. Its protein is CASGVEVAGSGEQYF. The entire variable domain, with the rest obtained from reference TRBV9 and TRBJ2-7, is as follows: DSGVTQTPKHLITATGQRVTLRCSPRSGDLSVYWYQQSLDQGLQFLIQYYNGEERAKGNILERFSAQQFPDLHSELNLSSLELGDSALYFCASGVEVAGSGEQYFGPGTRLTVT.

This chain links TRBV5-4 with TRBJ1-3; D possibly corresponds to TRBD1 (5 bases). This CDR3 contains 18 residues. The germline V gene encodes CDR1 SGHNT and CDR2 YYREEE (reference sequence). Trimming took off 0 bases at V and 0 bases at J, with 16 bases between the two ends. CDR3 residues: CASSLAGRATVSGNTIYF. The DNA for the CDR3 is TGTGCCAGCAGCTTGGCCGGCAGGGCAACTGTCTCTGGAAACACCATATATTTT. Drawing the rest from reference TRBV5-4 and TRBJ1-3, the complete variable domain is ETGVTQSPTHLIKTRGQQVTLRCSSQSGHNTVSWYQQALGQGPQFIFQYYREEENGRGNFPPRFSGLQFPNYSSELNVNALELDDSALYLCASSLAGRATVSGNTIYFGEGSWLTVV.

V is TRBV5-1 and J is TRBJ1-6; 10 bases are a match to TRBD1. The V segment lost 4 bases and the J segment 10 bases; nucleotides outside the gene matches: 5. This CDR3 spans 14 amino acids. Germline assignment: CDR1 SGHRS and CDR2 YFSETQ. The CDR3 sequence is CASSPDRGPSPLHF. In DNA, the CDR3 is TGCGCCAGCAGCCCCGACAGGGGGCCCTCACCCCTCCACTTT.

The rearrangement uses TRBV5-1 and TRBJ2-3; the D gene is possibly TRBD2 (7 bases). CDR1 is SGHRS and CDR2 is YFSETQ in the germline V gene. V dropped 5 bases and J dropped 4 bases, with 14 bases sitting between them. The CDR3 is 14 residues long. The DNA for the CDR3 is TGCGCCAGCAGGGAGGGGGGGTTCGCAGATACGCAGTATTTT. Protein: CASREGGFADTQYF.